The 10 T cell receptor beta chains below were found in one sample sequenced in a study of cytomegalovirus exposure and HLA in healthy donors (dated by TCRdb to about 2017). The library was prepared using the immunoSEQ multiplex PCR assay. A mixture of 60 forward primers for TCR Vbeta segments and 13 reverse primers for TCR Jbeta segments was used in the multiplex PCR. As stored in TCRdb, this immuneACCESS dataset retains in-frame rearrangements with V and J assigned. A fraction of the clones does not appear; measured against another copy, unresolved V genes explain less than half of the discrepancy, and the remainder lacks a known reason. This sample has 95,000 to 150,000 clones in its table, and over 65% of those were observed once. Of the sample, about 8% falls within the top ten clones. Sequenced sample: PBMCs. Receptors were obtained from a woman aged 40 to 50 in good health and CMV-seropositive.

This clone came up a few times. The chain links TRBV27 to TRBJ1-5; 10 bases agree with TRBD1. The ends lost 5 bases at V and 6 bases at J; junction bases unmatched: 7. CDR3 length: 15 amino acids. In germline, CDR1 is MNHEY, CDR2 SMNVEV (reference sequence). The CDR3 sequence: CASSPLGQGSQPQHF. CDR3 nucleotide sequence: TGTGCCAGCAGTCCCCTGGGACAGGGGAGTCAGCCCCAGCATTTT.

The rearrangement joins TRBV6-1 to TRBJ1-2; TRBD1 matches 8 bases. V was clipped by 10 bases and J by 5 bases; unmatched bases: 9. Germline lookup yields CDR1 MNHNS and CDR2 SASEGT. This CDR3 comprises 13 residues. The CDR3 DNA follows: TGTGCCACCGAGAGGACAGGGTTGTATGGCTACACCTTC. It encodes CATERTGLYGYTF.

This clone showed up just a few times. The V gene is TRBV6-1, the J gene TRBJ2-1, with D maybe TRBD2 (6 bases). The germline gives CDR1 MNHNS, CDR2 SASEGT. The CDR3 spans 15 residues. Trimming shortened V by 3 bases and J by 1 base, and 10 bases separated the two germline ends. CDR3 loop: CASSDSAGSYNEQFF. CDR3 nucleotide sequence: TGTGCCAGCAGTGATTCAGCGGGTTCCTACAATGAGCAGTTCTTC.

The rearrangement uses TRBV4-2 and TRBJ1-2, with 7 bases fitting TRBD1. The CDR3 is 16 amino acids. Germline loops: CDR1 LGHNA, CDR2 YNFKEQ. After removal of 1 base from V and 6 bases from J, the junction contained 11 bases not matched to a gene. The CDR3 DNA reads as TGTGCCAGCAGCCAAGCTCCTACGGAGGGGGCGGATGGCTACACCTTC. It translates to CASSQAPTEGADGYTF.

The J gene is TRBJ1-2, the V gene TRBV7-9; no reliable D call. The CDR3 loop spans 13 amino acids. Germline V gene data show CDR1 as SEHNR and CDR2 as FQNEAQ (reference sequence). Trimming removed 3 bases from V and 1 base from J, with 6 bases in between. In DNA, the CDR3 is TGTGCCAGCAGCTTCGACAATAACTATGGCTACACCTTC. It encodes CASSFDNNYGYTF. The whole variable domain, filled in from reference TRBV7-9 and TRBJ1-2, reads DTGVSQNPRHKITKRGQNVTFRCDPISEHNRLYWYRQTLGQGPEFLTYFQNEAQLEKSRLLSDRFSAERPKGSFSTLEIQRTEQGDSAMYLCASSFDNNYGYTFGSGTRLTVV.

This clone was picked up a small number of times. CDR3 DNA: TGTGCCACCCTACCCGTCCCAGGGTCCTGGAACCCTGCAACTAATGAAAAACTGTTTTTT. Translated, it gives CATLPVPGSWNPATNEKLFF. V is TRBV28 and J is TRBJ1-4; D is perhaps TRBD1 (5 bases). The germline V gene encodes CDR1 MDHEN and CDR2 SYDVKM. V was trimmed by 10 bases and J by 0 bases, leaving 30 bases between them. The CDR3 loop spans 20 amino acids. The whole variable domain, remainder taken from reference TRBV28 and TRBJ1-4, is DVKVTQSSRYLVKRTGEKVFLECVQDMDHENMFWYRQDPGLGLRLIYFSYDVKMKEKGDIPEGYSVSREKKERFSLILESASTNQTSMYLCATLPVPGSWNPATNEKLFFGSGTQLSVL.

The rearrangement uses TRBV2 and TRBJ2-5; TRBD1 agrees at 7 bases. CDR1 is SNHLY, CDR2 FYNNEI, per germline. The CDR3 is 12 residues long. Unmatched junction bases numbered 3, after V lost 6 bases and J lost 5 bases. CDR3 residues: CASRDRRETQYF. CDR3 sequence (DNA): TGTGCCAGCAGGGACAGGCGGGAGACCCAGTACTTC.

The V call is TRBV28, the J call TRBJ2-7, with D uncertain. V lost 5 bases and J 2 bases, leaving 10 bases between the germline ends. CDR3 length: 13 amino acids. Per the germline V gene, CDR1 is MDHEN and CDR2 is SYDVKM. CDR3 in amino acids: CASSPEPTYEQYF. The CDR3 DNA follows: TGTGCCAGCAGTCCGGAGCCGACCTACGAGCAGTACTTC.

In nucleotides, the CDR3 is TGTGCCAGTAGTATCGGCAGGGGTGGTGGGGCCAACGTCCTGACTTTC. Protein sequence: CASSIGRGGGANVLTF. The rearrangement links TRBV19 to TRBJ2-6; TRBD1 might be the D (6 bases). The CDR3 contains 16 residues. Germline CDR1 and CDR2: LNHDA and SQIVND (reference sequence). The ends were cut back, 3 bases at V and 3 bases at J, with 12 bases in the middle.

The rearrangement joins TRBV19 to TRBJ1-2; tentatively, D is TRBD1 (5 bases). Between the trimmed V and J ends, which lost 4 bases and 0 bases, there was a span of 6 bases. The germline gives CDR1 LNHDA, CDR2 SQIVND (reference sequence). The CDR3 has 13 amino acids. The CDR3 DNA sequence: TGTGCCAGTAGTAAGGACACTAACTATGGCTACACCTTC. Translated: CASSKDTNYGYTF.